This entry concerns a single T cell receptor beta chain. Its antigen is undetermined. Reverse transcription of all isolated RNA meant that expressed TCRB transcripts were sequenced. Generated by immunoSEQ multiplex PCR, the TCRdb table keeps only in-frame clones and is missing some. This sample has 200,000 to 250,000 clones; 25% to 35% occur once, and the top ten carry approximately 4%. The entry originates in a study of beta chain features in type 1 diabetes. Study-wide findings and caveats: Individuals with type 1 diabetes displayed fewer insertions and more deletions at VDJ junctions. Whether HLA type influences TCRB rearrangement remained unresolved here.

The CDR3 has 15 amino acids. V lost 8 bases and J 5 bases, leaving 19 bases between the germline ends. CDR1 MNHNS and CDR2 SASEGT come from the germline V gene. V and J are TRBV6-1 and TRBJ2-1; D tentatively reads TRBD1 or TRBD2 (6 bases each). The origin of this receptor is a man aged 25-40 years in good health. What was sequenced was central memory CD4+ T cells from blood. The CDR3 is CASSGAGRKNNEQFF. CDR3 coding DNA: TGTGCCAGCTCGGGGGCGGGGAGGAAAAACAATGAGCAGTTCTTC.